This entry lists 9 T cell receptor beta chains sequenced from one sample in a study of T cells after yellow fever vaccination. TCRdb re-called the 5' RACE reads with MiXCR, one entry per CDR3 protein. In the table there are 100,000 to 150,000 distinct CDR3 sequences, about 8.4% of which are singletons. The sequencing here drew on CD8+ T cells sorted from PBMCs, taken on the day of the yellow fever booster vaccination. These receptors were obtained from a man aged 18 to 29 who received the YFV17D yellow fever vaccine.

The chain is built from TRBV9 and TRBJ2-7; 8 bases agree with TRBD2. Germline assignment: CDR1 SGDLS and CDR2 YYNGEE. V was clipped by 0 bases and J by 3 bases; unmatched bases: 2. The CDR3 consists of 14 residues. CDR3 sequence reads: CASSVGRGDYEQYF. CDR3 nucleotide sequence: TGTGCCAGCAGCGTAGGGCGGGGGGACTACGAGCAGTACTTC.

The chain employs TRBV6-2 or TRBV6-3 and TRBJ1-5; 9 bases match TRBD1. The CDR3 is 13 amino acids. Trimming at V came to 6 bases and at J to 4 bases, leaving 1 base not matched to a gene. Germline CDR1 is MNHEY and CDR2 is SVGEGT. In DNA form, the CDR3 reads TGTGCCAGCAGAGGGACAGGGAATCAGCCCCAGCATTTT. As protein: CASRGTGNQPQHF.

This chain uses TRBV7-9 with TRBJ1-1, with D uncertain. The CDR3 has 16 residues. CDR1 is SEHNR and CDR2 is FQNEAQ in the germline V gene (reference sequence). Trimming took off 5 bases at V and 3 bases at J, with 19 bases between the two ends. CDR3 coding DNA: TGTGCCAGCAGCCCGAGGAACATCCTAAGTTACACTGAAGCTTTCTTT. This codes for CASSPRNILSYTEAFF.

This clonotype was observed many times. V is TRBV12-3 or TRBV12-4 and J is TRBJ1-1, with D perhaps matching TRBD1 (5 bases). V lost 10 bases to trimming and J lost 4 bases, with 16 bases between them. This CDR3 region has 13 residues. DNA for the CDR3: TGTGCCACCGCGGGGGGGTACGGCACTGAAGCTTTCTTT. Its protein product is CATAGGYGTEAFF.

This clonotype was seen a few times. The rearrangement uses TRBV7-9 and TRBJ2-7, with D maybe TRBD2 (5 bases). V lost 2 bases to trimming and J lost 5 bases, with 10 bases between them. This CDR3 is 13 amino acids long. Germline CDR1 reads SEHNR; CDR2 reads FQNEAQ (reference sequence). The DNA for the CDR3 is TGTGCCAGCAGCTTAACGGGATTCCACGAGCAGTACTTC. As protein: CASSLTGFHEQYF. Full variable domain (missing parts from reference TRBV7-9 and TRBJ2-7): DTGVSQNPRHKITKRGQNVTFRCDPISEHNRLYWYRQTLGQGPEFLTYFQNEAQLEKSRLLSDRFSAERPKGSFSTLEIQRTEQGDSAMYLCASSLTGFHEQYFGPGTRLTVT.

This clonotype has only a few counts. The J gene is TRBJ2-7, the V gene TRBV29-1; D gene uncertain. V was shortened by 7 bases and J by 4 bases, with 20 bases between the two germline ends. CDR1 is SQVTM, CDR2 ANQGSEA, per germline. The CDR3 has 14 residues. Here the CDR3 DNA reads TGCAGCGCGACGGACGACGAATTCGTTTACGAGCAGTACTTC. It specifies CSATDDEFVYEQYF.

This clonotype was observed a handful of times. J is TRBJ2-3 and V is TRBV6-5; TRBD1 or TRBD2 may be the D gene (5 bases each). The CDR3 runs to 15 residues. Per germline, CDR1 MNHEY and CDR2 SVGAGI. V dropped 0 bases and J dropped 14 bases, with 21 bases sitting between them. The CDR3, as DNA: TGTGCCAGCAGTTACTCCCCCGGGGCCATCAACCGCCTGTATTTT. As protein: CASSYSPGAINRLYF.

The chain joins TRBV2 to TRBJ2-1, with 8 positions matching TRBD2. V shed 0 bases and J 8 bases; nucleotides not matched to a gene: 9. Germline V gene sequence: CDR1 SNHLY, CDR2 FYNNEI. The CDR3 has 16 amino acids. CDR3 residues: CASSEAFAGGQDEQFF. CDR3 bases: TGTGCCAGCAGTGAAGCGTTTGCGGGGGGCCAGGATGAGCAGTTCTTC.

J is TRBJ2-7 and V is TRBV5-1; 7 nucleotides match TRBD2. This CDR3 region has 13 residues. The trim removed 4 bases at V and 0 bases at J, leaving 1 base unmatched. Germline CDR1 reads SGHRS; CDR2 reads YFSETQ. The CDR3 protein is CASSTGGSYEQYF. The CDR3 DNA is TGCGCCAGCAGCACGGGGGGCTCCTACGAGCAGTACTTC.